This T cell receptor (beta chain) was recovered during a study of blood T cell repertoires in COVID-19. As for the study in general: The study drew acute and convalescent COVID-19 samples from the United States, Italy and Spain. Sample material is recorded as cDNA or gDNA derived from T cells, B-cell-depleted T cells, or PBMCs.

Germline values: CDR1 MNHEY, CDR2 SVGEGT. The CDR3 has 13 amino acids. V gave up 6 bases and J gave up 3 bases, with 11 bases separating them. In the original workflow: Amplification from reference gene primers served as the basis for estimated nucleated cell counts. The table came from immunoSEQ multiplex PCR; TCRdb's copy has only in-frame clones and leaves some out. For V, J and clone size, that table is used; D and trimming come from the DNA. The table shows about 110,000 clones, with more than 70% occurring only once. Sequenced: peripheral blood. The TCR sequence derives from a man between 65 and 85 years old with acute or convalescent COVID-19. V gene TRBV6-2 or TRBV6-3 combines with J gene TRBJ1-2, with D possibly matching TRBD1 (5 bases). The DNA for the CDR3 is TGTGCCAGCAGCCCCAGGGTTGACTATGGCTACACCTTC. Its translation: CASSPRVDYGYTF.